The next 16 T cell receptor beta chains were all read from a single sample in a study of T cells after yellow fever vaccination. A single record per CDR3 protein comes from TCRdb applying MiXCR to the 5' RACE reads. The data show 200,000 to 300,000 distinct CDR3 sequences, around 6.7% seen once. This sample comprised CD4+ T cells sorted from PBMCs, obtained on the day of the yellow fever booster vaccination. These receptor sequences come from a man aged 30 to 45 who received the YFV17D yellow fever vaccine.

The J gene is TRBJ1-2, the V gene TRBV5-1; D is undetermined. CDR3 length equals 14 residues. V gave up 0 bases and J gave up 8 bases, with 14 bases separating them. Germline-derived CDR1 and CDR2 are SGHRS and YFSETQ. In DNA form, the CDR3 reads TGCGCCAGCAGCTTGGAGTCGACGGGTGGAGGCTACACCTTC. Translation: CASSLESTGGGYTF.

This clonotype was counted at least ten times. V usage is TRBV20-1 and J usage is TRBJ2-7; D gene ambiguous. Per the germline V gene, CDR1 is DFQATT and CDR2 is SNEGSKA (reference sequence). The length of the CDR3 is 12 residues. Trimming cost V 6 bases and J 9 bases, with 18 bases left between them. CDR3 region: CSATPGHPRQYF. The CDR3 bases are TGCAGTGCCACCCCCGGCCATCCTCGGCAGTACTTC.

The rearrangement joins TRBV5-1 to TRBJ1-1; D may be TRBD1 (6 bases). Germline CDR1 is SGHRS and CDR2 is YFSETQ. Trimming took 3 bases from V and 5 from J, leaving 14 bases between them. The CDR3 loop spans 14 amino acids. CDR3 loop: CASSSQGRETEAFF. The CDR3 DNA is TGCGCCAGCAGCTCACAGGGACGTGAAACTGAAGCTTTCTTT.

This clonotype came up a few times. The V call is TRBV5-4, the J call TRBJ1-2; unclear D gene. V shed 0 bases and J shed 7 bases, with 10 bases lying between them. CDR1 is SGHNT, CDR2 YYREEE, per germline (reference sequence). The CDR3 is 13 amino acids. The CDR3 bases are TGTGCCAGCAGCTTGGCACCGACTGCTGGCTACACCTTC. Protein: CASSLAPTAGYTF.

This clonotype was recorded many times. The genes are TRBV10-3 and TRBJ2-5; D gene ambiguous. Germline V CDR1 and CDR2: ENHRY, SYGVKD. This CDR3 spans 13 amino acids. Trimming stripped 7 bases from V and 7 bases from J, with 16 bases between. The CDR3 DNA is TGTGCCATCACAAAGGACGGAATGGGGACCCAGTACTTC. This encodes CAITKDGMGTQYF.

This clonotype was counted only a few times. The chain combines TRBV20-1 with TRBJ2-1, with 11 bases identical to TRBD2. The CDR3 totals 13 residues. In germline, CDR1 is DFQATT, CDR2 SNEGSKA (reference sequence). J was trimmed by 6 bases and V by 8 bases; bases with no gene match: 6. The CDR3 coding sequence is TGCAGTCAGACCGGGACTAGCGGCAATGAGCAGTTCTTC. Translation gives CSQTGTSGNEQFF.

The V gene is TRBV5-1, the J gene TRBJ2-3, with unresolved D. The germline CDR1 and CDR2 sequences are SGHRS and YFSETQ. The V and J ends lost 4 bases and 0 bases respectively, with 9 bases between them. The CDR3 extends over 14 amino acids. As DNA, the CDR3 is TGCGCCAGCAGCAGAGATCAGAGCACAGATACGCAGTATTTT. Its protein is CASSRDQSTDTQYF. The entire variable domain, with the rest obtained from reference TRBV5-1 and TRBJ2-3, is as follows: KAGVTQTPRYLIKTRGQQVTLSCSPISGHRSVSWYQQTPGQGLQFLFEYFSETQRNKGNFPGRFSGRQFSNSRSEMNVSTLELGDSALYLCASSRDQSTDTQYFGPGTRLTVL.

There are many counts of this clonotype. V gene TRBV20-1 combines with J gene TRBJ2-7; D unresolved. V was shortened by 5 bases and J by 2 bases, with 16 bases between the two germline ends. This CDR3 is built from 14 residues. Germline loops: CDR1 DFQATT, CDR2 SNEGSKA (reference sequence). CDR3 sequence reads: CSARLLGSTYEQYF. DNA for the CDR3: TGCAGTGCTCGTCTGTTGGGTTCCACCTACGAGCAGTACTTC.

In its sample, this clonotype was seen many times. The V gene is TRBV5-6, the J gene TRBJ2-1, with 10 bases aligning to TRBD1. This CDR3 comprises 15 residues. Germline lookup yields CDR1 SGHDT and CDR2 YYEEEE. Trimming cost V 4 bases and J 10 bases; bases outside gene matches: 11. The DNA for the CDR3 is TGTGCCAGCAGCCTACGGGACAGGGGACGGTGGGAGCAGTTCTTC. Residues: CASSLRDRGRWEQFF.

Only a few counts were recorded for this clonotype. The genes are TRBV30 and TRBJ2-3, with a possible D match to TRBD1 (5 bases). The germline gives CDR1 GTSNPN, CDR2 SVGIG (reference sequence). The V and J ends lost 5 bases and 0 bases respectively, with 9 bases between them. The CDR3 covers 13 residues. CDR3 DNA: TGTGCCTGGTCGACAGTCAGCACAGATACGCAGTATTTT. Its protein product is CAWSTVSTDTQYF.

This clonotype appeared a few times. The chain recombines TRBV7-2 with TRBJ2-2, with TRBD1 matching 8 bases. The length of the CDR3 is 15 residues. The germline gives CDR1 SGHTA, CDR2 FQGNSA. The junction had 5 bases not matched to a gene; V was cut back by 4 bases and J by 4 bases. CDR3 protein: CASSSQGTGTGELFF. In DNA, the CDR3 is TGTGCCAGCAGCTCTCAAGGGACAGGCACCGGGGAGCTGTTTTTT.

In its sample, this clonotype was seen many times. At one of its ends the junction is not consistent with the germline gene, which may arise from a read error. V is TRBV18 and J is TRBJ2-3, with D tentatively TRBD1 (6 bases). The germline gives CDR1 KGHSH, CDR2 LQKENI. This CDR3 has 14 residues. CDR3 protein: CASSPQGTSDTQYF. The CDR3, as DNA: TGTGCCAGCTCACCGCAGGGGACCTCAGACACGCAGTATTTT. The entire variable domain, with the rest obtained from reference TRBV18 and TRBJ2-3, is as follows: NAGVMQNPRHLVRRRGQEARLRCSPMKGHSHVYWYRQLPEEGLKFMVYLQKENIIDESGMPKERFSAEFPKEGPSILRIQQVVRGDSAAYFCASSPQGTSDTQYFGPGTRLTVL.

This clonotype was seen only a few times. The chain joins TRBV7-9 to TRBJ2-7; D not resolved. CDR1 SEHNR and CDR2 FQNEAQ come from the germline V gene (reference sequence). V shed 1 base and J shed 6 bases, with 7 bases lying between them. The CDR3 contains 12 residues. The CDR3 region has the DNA TGTGCCAGCAGCTTAGTTGTGGGCGAGCAGTACTTC. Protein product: CASSLVVGEQYF. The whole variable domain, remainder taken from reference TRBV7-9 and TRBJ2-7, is DTGVSQNPRHKITKRGQNVTFRCDPISEHNRLYWYRQTLGQGPEFLTYFQNEAQLEKSRLLSDRFSAERPKGSFSTLEIQRTEQGDSAMYLCASSLVVGEQYFGPGTRLTVT.

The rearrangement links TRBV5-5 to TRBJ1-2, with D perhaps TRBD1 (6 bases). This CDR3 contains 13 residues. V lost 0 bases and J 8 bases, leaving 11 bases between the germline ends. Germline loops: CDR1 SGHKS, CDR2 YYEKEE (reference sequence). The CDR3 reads CASSLAGGSGYTF. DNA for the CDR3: TGTGCCAGCAGCTTGGCGGGGGGCTCCGGCTACACCTTC.

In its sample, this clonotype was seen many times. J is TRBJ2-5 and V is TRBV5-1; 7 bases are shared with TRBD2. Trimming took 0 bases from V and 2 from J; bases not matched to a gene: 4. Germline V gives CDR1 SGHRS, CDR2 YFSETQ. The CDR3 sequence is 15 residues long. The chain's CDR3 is CASSLAAGRQETQYF. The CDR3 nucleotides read TGCGCCAGCAGCTTGGCAGCGGGAAGGCAAGAGACCCAGTACTTC. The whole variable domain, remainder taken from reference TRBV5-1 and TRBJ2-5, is KAGVTQTPRYLIKTRGQQVTLSCSPISGHRSVSWYQQTPGQGLQFLFEYFSETQRNKGNFPGRFSGRQFSNSRSEMNVSTLELGDSALYLCASSLAAGRQETQYFGPGTRLLVL.

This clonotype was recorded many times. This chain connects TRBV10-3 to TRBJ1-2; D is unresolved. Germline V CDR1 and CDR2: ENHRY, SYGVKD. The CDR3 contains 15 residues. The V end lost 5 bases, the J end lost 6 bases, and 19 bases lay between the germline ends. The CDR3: CAISFYAGHGDGYTF. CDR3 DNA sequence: TGTGCCATCAGTTTCTACGCGGGTCACGGGGATGGCTACACCTTC.